This T cell receptor beta chain originates from a study of CD8+CD57+ T cells in acquired aplastic anemia. As for the study in general: Recorded DNA amounts for sorted CD4+ and CD8+ cells had an average of approximately 2.9 ug.

Trimming removed 1 base at V and 3 bases at J, with 13 bases between. Germline CDR1 reads SQVTM; CDR2 reads ANQGSEA. This CDR3 is 14 amino acids long. Template material for TCR beta VDJ and CDR3 profiling consisted of genomic DNA. One entry per CDR3 protein results from TCRdb running MiXCR on the reads. This table has around 79,000 distinct CDR3 sequences, 70% appearing once. CD8+CD57+ cell expansion, shown by flow cytometry, had occurred in the patients selected for sequencing. The specimen sequenced was sorted CD4+, CD8+, or CD8+CD57+ T cells (not recorded which) from PBMCs. The TCR sequence derives from a human donor with aplastic anemia. The chain links TRBV29-1 to TRBJ2-7; D is perhaps TRBD1 or TRBD2 (5 bases each). CDR3 region: CSVEARDRGYEQYF. The CDR3 region has the DNA TGCAGCGTTGAAGCCAGGGACCGAGGCTACGAGCAGTACTTC.